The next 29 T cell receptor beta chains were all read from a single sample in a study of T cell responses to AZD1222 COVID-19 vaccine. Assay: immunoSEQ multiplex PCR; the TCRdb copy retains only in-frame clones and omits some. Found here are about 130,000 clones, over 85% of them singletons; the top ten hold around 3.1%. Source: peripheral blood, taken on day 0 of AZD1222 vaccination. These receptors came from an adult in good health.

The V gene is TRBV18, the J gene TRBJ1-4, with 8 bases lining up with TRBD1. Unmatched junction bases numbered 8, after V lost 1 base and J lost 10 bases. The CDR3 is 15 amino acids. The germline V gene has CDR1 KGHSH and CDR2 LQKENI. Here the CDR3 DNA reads TGTGCCAGCTCACCACGAGGACAGGGCGGCGGAAAACTGTTTTTT. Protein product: CASSPRGQGGGKLFF.

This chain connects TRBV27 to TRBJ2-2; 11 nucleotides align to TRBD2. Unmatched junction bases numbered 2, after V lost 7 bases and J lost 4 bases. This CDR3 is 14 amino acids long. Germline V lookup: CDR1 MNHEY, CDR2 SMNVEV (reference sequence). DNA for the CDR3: TGTGCCAGCATAGCGGGAGGGAGCACCGGGGAGCTGTTTTTT. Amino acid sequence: CASIAGGSTGELFF.

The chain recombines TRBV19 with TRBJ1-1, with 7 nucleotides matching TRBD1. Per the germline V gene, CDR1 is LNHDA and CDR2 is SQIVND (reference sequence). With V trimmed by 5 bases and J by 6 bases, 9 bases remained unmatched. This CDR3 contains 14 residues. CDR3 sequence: CASSGETGWPEAFF. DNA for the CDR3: TGTGCCAGTAGTGGGGAGACAGGGTGGCCTGAAGCTTTCTTT.

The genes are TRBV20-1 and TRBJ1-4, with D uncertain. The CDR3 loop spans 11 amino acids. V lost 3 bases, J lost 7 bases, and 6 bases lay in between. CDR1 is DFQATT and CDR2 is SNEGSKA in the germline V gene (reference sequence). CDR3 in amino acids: CSASRSEKLFF. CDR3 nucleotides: TGCAGTGCTAGCCGCAGTGAAAAACTGTTTTTT.

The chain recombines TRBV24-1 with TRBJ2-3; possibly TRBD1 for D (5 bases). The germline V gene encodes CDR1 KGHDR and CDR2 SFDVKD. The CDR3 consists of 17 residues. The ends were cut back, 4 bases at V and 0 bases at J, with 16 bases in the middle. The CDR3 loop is CATSESGSGTSTDTQYF. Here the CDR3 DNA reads TGTGCCACCAGTGAATCAGGGTCAGGAACTAGCACAGATACGCAGTATTTT.

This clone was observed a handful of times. CDR3 coding DNA: TGCGCCAGCAGCTTTACAGGGGTGGCTAATGAAAAACTGTTTTTT. Translating it yields CASSFTGVANEKLFF. The gene calls are TRBV5-1 and TRBJ1-4, with TRBD1 matching 7 bases. Germline V gene data show CDR1 as SGHRS and CDR2 as YFSETQ. This CDR3 comprises 15 residues. Unmatched junction bases numbered 4, after V lost 2 bases and J lost 3 bases.

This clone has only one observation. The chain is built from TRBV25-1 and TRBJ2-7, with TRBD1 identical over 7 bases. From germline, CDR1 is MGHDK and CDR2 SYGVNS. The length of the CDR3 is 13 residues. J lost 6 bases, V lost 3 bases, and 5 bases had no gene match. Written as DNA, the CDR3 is TGTGCCAGCAGTGACGACAGGGCCCGCGAGCAGTACTTC. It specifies CASSDDRAREQYF.

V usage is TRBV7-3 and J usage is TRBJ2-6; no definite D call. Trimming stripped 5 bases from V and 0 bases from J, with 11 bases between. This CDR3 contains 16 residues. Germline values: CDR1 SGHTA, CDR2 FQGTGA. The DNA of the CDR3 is TGTGCCAGCAGCCCACATCCTAGCTCTGGGGCCAACGTCCTGACTTTC. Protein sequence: CASSPHPSSGANVLTF.

The CDR3 spells CATSDLTGYTF. The CDR3 DNA sequence: TGTGCCACCAGTGATTTGACTGGCTACACCTTC. The V call is TRBV24-1, the J call TRBJ1-2; D call uncertain. Between the trimmed V and J ends, which lost 0 bases and 7 bases, there was a span of 2 bases. Germline V gives CDR1 KGHDR, CDR2 SFDVKD. The CDR3 has 11 amino acids.

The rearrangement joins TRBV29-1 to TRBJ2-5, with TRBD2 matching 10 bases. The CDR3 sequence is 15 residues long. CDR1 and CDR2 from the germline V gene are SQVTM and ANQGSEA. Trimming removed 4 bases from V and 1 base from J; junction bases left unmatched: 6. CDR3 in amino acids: CSVGRLAGIQETQYF. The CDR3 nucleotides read TGCAGCGTTGGGCGACTAGCGGGCATCCAAGAGACCCAGTACTTC.

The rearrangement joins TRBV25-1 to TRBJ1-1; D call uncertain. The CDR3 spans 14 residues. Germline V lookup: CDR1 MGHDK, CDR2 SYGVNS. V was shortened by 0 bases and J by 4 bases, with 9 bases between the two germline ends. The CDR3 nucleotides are TGTGCCAGCAGTGAATACGGGGATGGCACTGAAGCTTTCTTT. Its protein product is CASSEYGDGTEAFF.

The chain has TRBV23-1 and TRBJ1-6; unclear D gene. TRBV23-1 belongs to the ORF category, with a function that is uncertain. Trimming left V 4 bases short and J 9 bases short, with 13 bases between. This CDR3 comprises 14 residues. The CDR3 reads CASSPSGGSSPLHF. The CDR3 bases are TGCGCCAGCAGTCCGTCGGGCGGGAGTTCACCCCTCCACTTT.

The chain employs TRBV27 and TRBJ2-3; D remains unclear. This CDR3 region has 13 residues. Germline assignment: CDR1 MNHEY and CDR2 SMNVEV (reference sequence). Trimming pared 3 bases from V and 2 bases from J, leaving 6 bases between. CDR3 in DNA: TGTGCCAGCAGTTTTTTTCCCACAGATACGCAGTATTTT. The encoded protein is CASSFFPTDTQYF.

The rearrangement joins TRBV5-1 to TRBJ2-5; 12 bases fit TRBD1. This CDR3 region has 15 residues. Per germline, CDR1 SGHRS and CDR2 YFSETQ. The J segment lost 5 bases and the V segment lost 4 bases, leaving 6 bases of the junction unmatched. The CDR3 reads CASSAGTGGAETQYF. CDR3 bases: TGCGCCAGCAGCGCAGGGACAGGGGGCGCCGAGACCCAGTACTTC.

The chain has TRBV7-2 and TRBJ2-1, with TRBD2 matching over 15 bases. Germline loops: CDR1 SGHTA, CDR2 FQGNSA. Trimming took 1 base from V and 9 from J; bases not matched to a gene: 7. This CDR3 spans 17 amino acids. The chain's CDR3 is CASSLGTSGRAQGEQFF. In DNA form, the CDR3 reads TGTGCCAGCAGCTTAGGGACTAGCGGGAGGGCCCAGGGTGAGCAGTTCTTC.

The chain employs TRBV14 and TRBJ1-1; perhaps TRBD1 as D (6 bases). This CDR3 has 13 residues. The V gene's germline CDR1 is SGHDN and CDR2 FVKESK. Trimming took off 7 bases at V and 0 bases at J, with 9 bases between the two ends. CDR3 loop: CASKQGLNTEAFF. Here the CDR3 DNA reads TGTGCCAGCAAACAGGGCTTGAACACTGAAGCTTTCTTT.

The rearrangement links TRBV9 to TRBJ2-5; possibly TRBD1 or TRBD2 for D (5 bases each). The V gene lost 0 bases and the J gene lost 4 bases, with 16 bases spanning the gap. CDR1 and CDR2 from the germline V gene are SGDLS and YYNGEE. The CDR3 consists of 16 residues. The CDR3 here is CASSVGIVRDAETQYF. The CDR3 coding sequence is TGTGCCAGCAGCGTAGGGATTGTGAGGGACGCAGAGACCCAGTACTTC.

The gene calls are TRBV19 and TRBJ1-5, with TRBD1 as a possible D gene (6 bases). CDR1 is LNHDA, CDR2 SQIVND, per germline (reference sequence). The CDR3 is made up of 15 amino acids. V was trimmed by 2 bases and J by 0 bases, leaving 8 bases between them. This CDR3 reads CASSISGASNQPQHF. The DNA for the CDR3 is TGTGCCAGTAGTATATCAGGGGCTAGCAATCAGCCCCAGCATTTT.

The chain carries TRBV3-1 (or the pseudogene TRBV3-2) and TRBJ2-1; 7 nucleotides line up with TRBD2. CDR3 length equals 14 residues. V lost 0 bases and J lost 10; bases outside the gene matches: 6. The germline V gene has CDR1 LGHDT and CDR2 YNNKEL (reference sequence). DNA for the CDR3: TGTGCCAGCAGCCAAGACCCCCTTAGCGGGGAGCAGTTCTTC. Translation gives CASSQDPLSGEQFF.

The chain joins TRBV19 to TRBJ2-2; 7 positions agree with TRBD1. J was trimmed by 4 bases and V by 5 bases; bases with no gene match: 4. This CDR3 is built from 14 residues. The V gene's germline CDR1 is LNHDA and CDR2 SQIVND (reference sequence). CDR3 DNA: TGTGCCAGTAGTGGGACAGTTTCCACCGGGGAGCTGTTTTTT. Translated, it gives CASSGTVSTGELFF.

The CDR3 nucleotides are TGTGCCTGGAGTTGGGCTGACGGCGAAAAACTGTTTTTT. Translating it yields CAWSWADGEKLFF. The chain recombines TRBV30 with TRBJ1-4; D not resolved. The length of the CDR3 is 13 residues. Germline CDR1 GTSNPN, CDR2 SVGIG (reference sequence). The germline V and J ends were trimmed by 2 bases and 8 bases, with 12 bases remaining between them.

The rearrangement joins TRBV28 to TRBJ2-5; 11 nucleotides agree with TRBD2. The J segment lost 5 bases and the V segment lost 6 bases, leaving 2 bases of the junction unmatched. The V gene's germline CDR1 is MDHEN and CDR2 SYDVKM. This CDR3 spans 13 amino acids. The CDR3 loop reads CASRPSGRETQYF. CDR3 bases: TGTGCCAGCAGACCTAGCGGGAGGGAGACCCAGTACTTC.

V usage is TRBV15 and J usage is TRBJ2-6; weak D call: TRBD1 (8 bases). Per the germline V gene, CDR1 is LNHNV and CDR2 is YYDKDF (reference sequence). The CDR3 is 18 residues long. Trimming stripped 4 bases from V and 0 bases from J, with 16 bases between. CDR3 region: CATSKGQGGYSGANVLTF. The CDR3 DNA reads TGTGCCACCAGCAAAGGACAGGGAGGGTACTCTGGGGCCAACGTCCTGACTTTC.

DNA of the CDR3: TGTGCCAGTACCACGGAAGAAGTTGGCAATCAGCCCCAGCATTTT. Residues: CASTTEEVGNQPQHF. The V call is TRBV19, the J call TRBJ1-5, with D unresolved. Germline assignment: CDR1 LNHDA and CDR2 SQIVND (reference sequence). The CDR3 consists of 15 residues. The V and J ends lost 7 bases and 2 bases respectively, with 15 bases between them.

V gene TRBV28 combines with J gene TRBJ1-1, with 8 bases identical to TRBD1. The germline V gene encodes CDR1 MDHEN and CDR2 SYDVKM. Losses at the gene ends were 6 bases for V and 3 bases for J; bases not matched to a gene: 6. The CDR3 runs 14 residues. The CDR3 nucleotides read TGTGCCAGCAGCCTAGCAGGGGGCCACACTGAAGCTTTCTTT. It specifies CASSLAGGHTEAFF.

This CDR3 is CASSRDTEAFF. CDR3 nucleotide sequence: TGTGCCAGCAGCCGAGACACTGAAGCTTTCTTT. The rearrangement uses TRBV11-2 and TRBJ1-1; D not resolved. With 5 bases removed from V and 3 bases from J, the gap between germline ends came to 4 bases. The CDR3 extends over 11 amino acids. Germline CDR1 SGHAT, CDR2 FQNNGV. Complete variable domain (other parts from reference TRBV11-2 and TRBJ1-1): EAGVAQSPRYKIIEKRQSVAFWCNPISGHATLYWYQQILGQGPKLLIQFQNNGVVDDSQLPKDRFSAERLKGVDSTLKIQPAKLEDSAVYLCASSRDTEAFFGQGTRLTVV.

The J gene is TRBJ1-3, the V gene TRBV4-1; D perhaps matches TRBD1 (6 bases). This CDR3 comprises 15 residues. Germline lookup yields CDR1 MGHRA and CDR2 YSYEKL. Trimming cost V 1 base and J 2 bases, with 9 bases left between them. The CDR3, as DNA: TGCGCCAGCAGCCAAGGATACAGGGCTGGAAACACCATATATTTT. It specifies CASSQGYRAGNTIYF.

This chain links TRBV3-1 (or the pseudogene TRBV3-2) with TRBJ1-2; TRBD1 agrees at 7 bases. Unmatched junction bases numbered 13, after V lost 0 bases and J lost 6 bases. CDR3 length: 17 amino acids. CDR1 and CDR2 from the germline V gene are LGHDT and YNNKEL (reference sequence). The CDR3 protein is CASSQETLFSTGNGYTF. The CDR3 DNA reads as TGTGCCAGCAGCCAAGAAACGCTCTTTTCGACAGGGAATGGCTACACCTTC.

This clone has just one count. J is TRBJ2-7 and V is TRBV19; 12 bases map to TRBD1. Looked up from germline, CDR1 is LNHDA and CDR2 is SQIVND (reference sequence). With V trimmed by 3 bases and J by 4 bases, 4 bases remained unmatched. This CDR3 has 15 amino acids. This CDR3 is CASSMGQGAIYEQYF. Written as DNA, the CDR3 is TGTGCCAGTAGTATGGGACAGGGGGCGATATACGAGCAGTACTTC.